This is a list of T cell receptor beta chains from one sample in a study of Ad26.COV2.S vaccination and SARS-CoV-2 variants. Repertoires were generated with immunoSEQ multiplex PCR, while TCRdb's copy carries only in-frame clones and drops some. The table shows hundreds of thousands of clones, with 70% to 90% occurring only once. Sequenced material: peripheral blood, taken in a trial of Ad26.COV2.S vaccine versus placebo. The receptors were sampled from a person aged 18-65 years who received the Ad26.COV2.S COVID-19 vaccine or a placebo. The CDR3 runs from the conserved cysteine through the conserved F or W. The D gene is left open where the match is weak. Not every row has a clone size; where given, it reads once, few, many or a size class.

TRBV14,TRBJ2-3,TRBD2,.,CASSLGGGSDTQYF,TGTGCCAGCAGCCTGGGCGGGGGTTCAGATACGCAGTATTTT
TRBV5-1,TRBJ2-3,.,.,CASSLGGGTDTQYF,TGCGCCAGCAGCTTGGGGGGTGGGACAGATACGCAGTATTTT
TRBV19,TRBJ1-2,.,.,CASSNGGWSEGYTF,TGTGCCAGTAGTAACGGGGGATGGTCGGAAGGCTACACCTTC
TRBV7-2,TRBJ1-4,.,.,CASSLVWTDNEKLFF,TGTGCCAGCAGCTTAGTCTGGACAGATAATGAAAAACTGTTTTTT
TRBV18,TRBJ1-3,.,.,CASSTGAGNTIYF,TGTGCCAGCTCAACGGGAGCTGGAAACACCATATATTTT
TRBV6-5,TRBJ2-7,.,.,CASSYGGEAYEQYF,TGTGCCAGCAGTTACGGAGGGGAAGCATACGAGCAGTACTTC
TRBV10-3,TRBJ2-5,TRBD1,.,CAIKPRTGEGETQYF,TGTGCCATCAAGCCCCGGACAGGCGAGGGGGAGACCCAGTACTTC
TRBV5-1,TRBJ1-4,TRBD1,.,CASSLGFQGGTNEKLFF,TGCGCCAGCAGCTTGGGTTTCCAGGGGGGGACTAATGAAAAACTGTTTTTT
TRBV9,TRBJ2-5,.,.,CASSVGSGGLQETQYF,TGTGCCAGCAGCGTAGGTTCGGGGGGCCTCCAAGAGACCCAGTACTTC
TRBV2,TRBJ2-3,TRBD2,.,CASSPRGGLTDTQYF,TGTGCCAGCAGTCCTCGGGGGGGCCTTACAGATACGCAGTATTTT
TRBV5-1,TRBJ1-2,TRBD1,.,CASSNPGQDYGYTF,TGCGCCAGCAGCAATCCGGGACAGGACTATGGCTACACCTTC
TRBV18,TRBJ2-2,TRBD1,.,CASSPAGQGSTGELFF,TGTGCCAGCTCACCGGCGGGACAGGGGTCAACCGGGGAGCTGTTTTTT
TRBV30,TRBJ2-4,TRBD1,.,CAWSVTGIAKNIQYF,TGTGCCTGGAGTGTGACAGGGATAGCCAAAAACATTCAGTACTTC
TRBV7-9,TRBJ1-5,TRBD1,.,CASSFDRDNQPQHF,TGTGCCAGCAGCTTCGACAGGGATAATCAGCCCCAGCATTTT
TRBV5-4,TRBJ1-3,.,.,CASSLGVSGNTIYF,TGTGCCAGCAGCTTGGGGGTGTCTGGAAACACCATATATTTT
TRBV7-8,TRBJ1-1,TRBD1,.,CASSSNRGRRDTEAFF,TGTGCCAGCAGCTCCAACAGGGGGCGCAGGGACACTGAAGCTTTCTTT
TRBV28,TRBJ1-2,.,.,CASTAGAYGYTF,TGTGCCAGCACGGCAGGAGCCTATGGCTACACCTTC
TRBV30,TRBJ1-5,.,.,CAWAEGVSNQPQHF,TGTGCCTGGGCCGAGGGGGTTAGCAATCAGCCCCAGCATTTT
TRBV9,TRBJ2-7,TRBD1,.,CASSPRTGVPMEQYF,TGTGCCAGCAGCCCGCGGACAGGTGTCCCTATGGAGCAGTACTTC
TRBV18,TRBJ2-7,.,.,CASSSVGHSYEQYF,TGTGCCAGCTCCAGTGTGGGCCATTCATACGAGCAGTACTTC
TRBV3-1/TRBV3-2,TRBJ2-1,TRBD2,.,CASSQVAGGRYEQFF,TGTGCCAGCAGCCAAGTGGCGGGGGGGCGTTACGAGCAGTTCTTC
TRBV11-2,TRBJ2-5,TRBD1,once,CASSFGTGFRETQYF,TGTGCCAGCAGCTTCGGGACAGGTTTTCGAGAGACCCAGTACTTC
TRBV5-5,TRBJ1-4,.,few,CASSYNTRGEKLFF,TGTGCCAGCAGCTACAACACCAGAGGTGAAAAACTGTTTTTT
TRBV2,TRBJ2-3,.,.,CATQGGALGTQYF,TGTGCCACCCAAGGAGGGGCCCTCGGTACGCAGTATTTT